The 17 T cell receptor beta chains below were found in one sample sequenced in a study of early T cells in non-severe SARS-CoV-2 infection. Each CDR3 protein gets one entry after TCRdb re-called the 5' RACE reads with MiXCR. The sample has 30,000 to 40,000 distinct CDR3 sequences, about 5.2% seen once. The specimen was whole blood, collected at baseline. The receptor source for this set is an adult who was a healthcare worker with PCR-confirmed SARS-CoV-2 infection or an uninfected control (not recorded which).

This clonotype has at least ten counts. The chain has TRBV7-2 and TRBJ2-3, with D perhaps assigned TRBD1 or TRBD2 (5 bases each). Germline loops: CDR1 SGHTA, CDR2 FQGNSA. The CDR3 loop spans 15 amino acids. The V gene lost 4 bases and the J gene lost 4 bases, with 15 bases spanning the gap. This CDR3 reads CASSSRLGDPDTQYF. The CDR3 bases are TGTGCCAGCAGCTCGAGACTGGGGGATCCAGATACGCAGTATTTT.

The V gene is TRBV20-1, the J gene TRBJ2-4; no clear D. CDR3 size: 12 residues. V shed 3 bases and J shed 9 bases, with 12 bases lying between them. The germline gives CDR1 DFQATT, CDR2 SNEGSKA (reference sequence). CDR3 nucleotide sequence: TGCAGTGCTAGGGGGAATACGGTCATTCAGTACTTC. Translating gives CSARGNTVIQYF.

This clonotype is termed medium-sized. This sequence joins TRBV7-8 and TRBJ2-1; D might be TRBD2 (5 bases). The CDR3 is 14 amino acids. Trimming pared 1 base from V and 3 bases from J, leaving 7 bases between. Looked up from germline, CDR1 is SGHVS and CDR2 is FQNEAQ. The CDR3 here is CASSLEDFYNEQFF. CDR3 in DNA: TGTGCCAGCAGCTTAGAGGACTTCTACAATGAGCAGTTCTTC. The variable domain in full, completed from reference TRBV7-8 and TRBJ2-1, reads GAGVSQSPRYKVAKRGQDVALRCDPISGHVSLFWYQQALGQGPEFLTYFQNEAQLDKSGLPSDRFFAERPEGSVSTLKIQRTQQEDSAVYLCASSLEDFYNEQFFGPGTRLTVL.

This clonotype appeared many times. V is TRBV5-1 and J is TRBJ2-1; D not resolved. Germline CDR1 SGHRS, CDR2 YFSETQ. V lost 2 bases and J lost 1, with 7 bases in between. The CDR3 runs 14 residues. The CDR3: CASSFPESYNEQFF. CDR3 sequence (DNA): TGCGCCAGCAGCTTTCCCGAGTCCTACAATGAGCAGTTCTTC. Full variable domain (remainder filled in from reference TRBV5-1 and TRBJ2-1): KAGVTQTPRYLIKTRGQQVTLSCSPISGHRSVSWYQQTPGQGLQFLFEYFSETQRNKGNFPGRFSGRQFSNSRSEMNVSTLELGDSALYLCASSFPESYNEQFFGPGTRLTVL.

By share of the sample, this clonotype is medium-sized (0.01 to 0.1%). The chain combines TRBV20-1 with TRBJ2-3, with unresolved D. The CDR3 is 16 residues long. Germline CDR1 and CDR2: DFQATT and SNEGSKA (reference sequence). V gave up 3 bases and J gave up 2 bases, with 18 bases separating them. The CDR3 reads CSASARLSTYTDTQYF. CDR3 bases: TGCAGTGCTAGCGCCCGGCTATCCACTTACACAGATACGCAGTATTTT.

In this sample, this clonotype turned up many times. The J gene is TRBJ1-1, the V gene TRBV7-8, with TRBD1 as a possible D gene (6 bases). V was shortened by 5 bases and J by 5 bases, with 15 bases between the two germline ends. The germline CDR1 and CDR2 sequences are SGHVS and FQNEAQ. This CDR3 has 14 residues. The CDR3 is CASSRTGISTEAFF. CDR3 sequence (DNA): TGTGCCAGCAGCAGAACAGGGATTAGTACTGAAGCTTTCTTT.

This clonotype was seen at least ten times. J is TRBJ2-3 and V is TRBV20-1; D unclear. CDR1 and CDR2 (germline): DFQATT, SNEGSKA (reference sequence). The CDR3 is 12 amino acids. The V and J ends lost 3 bases and 0 bases respectively, with 4 bases between them. CDR3 loop: CSASRSTDTQYF. In DNA, the CDR3 is TGCAGTGCTAGTCGGAGCACAGATACGCAGTATTTT.

This clonotype was found a few times. V gene TRBV6-6 combines with J gene TRBJ2-7; 7 bases are shared with TRBD1. Germline values: CDR1 MNHNY, CDR2 SVGAGI (reference sequence). Losses at the gene ends were 6 bases for V and 6 bases for J; bases not matched to a gene: 5. CDR3 length: 12 amino acids. CDR3 bases: TGTGCCAGCAGCCTGGGACAGTCCGAGCAGTACGTC. It specifies CASSLGQSEQYV.

The rearrangement links TRBV5-1 to TRBJ2-2; D unclear. Trimming shortened V by 4 bases and J by 6 bases, and 10 bases separated the two germline ends. This CDR3 is built from 13 residues. Germline V gene data show CDR1 as SGHRS and CDR2 as YFSETQ. The DNA for the CDR3 is TGCGCCAGCAGCCCCGACCCGGCCGGGGAGCTGTTTTTT. It encodes CASSPDPAGELFF.

This clonotype is labeled as medium-sized. The chain links TRBV28 to TRBJ2-7, with 7 bases aligning to TRBD2. The CDR3 spans 15 residues. Germline values: CDR1 MDHEN, CDR2 SYDVKM. The ends lost 6 bases at V and 3 bases at J; junction bases unmatched: 11. CDR3 loop: CASRTPRLASYEQYF. CDR3 sequence (DNA): TGTGCCAGCAGAACACCCCGACTAGCCAGCTACGAGCAGTACTTC.

Many counts were recorded for this clonotype. CDR3 nucleotide sequence: TGCGCCAGCAGCTTCGACAGGGGCACAGATACGCAGTATTTT. Its protein is CASSFDRGTDTQYF. This chain joins TRBV5-1 and TRBJ2-3; 7 positions match TRBD1. V shed 2 bases, J shed 1 base, and the junction held 1 base outside the gene matches. Germline V gene data show CDR1 as SGHRS and CDR2 as YFSETQ. The CDR3 is 14 amino acids.

In this sample, this clonotype turned up many times. The chain joins TRBV7-2 to TRBJ2-7; no firm D call. Trimming removed 2 bases from V and 0 bases from J, with 17 bases in between. This CDR3 comprises 17 residues. Germline assignment: CDR1 SGHTA and CDR2 FQGNSA. Here the CDR3 DNA reads TGTGCCAGCAGCTTATCTGGGTCCTATTCTAGCTCCTACGAGCAGTACTTC. It encodes CASSLSGSYSSSYEQYF.

This clonotype was detected only a few times. The V call is TRBV28, the J call TRBJ2-1, with D perhaps TRBD1 (5 bases). The CDR3 runs 16 residues. The germline CDR1 and CDR2 sequences are MDHEN and SYDVKM. Trimming removed 3 bases from V and 5 bases from J, with 17 bases in between. DNA of the CDR3: TGTGCCAGCAGTTTCCCCCCAGGGTTCCTTAACAATGAGCAGTTCTTC. Protein sequence: CASSFPPGFLNNEQFF.

This clonotype was seen more than once but under ten times. J is TRBJ2-1 and V is TRBV9; D is unclear. The CDR3 totals 17 residues. Germline assignment: CDR1 SGDLS and CDR2 YYNGEE. Trimming removed 0 bases at V and 2 bases at J, with 15 bases between. CDR3 sequence: CASSVVANGLAYNEQFF. The CDR3 DNA sequence: TGTGCCAGCAGCGTAGTGGCGAACGGGCTTGCCTACAATGAGCAGTTCTTC.

This clonotype was detected only a few times. The chain combines TRBV18 with TRBJ2-4; a weak D match, TRBD2 (7 bases). CDR3 size: 14 residues. CDR1 is KGHSH and CDR2 is LQKENI in the germline V gene. V was cut by 6 bases and J by 6 bases, with 15 bases left in between. The chain's CDR3 is CASSQGGDTNIQYF. The CDR3 DNA sequence: TGTGCCAGCTCTCAGGGAGGGGACACAAACATTCAGTACTTC. Based on the CDR3 plus reference TRBV18 and TRBJ2-4, the full variable domain is NAGVMQNPRHLVRRRGQEARLRCSPMKGHSHVYWYRQLPEEGLKFMVYLQKENIIDESGMPKERFSAEFPKEGPSILRIQQVVRGDSAAYFCASSQGGDTNIQYFGAGTRLSVL.

This clonotype has at least ten counts. The chain employs TRBV4-1 and TRBJ2-1; TRBD2 matches 12 bases. The germline V gene encodes CDR1 MGHRA and CDR2 YSYEKL. V shed 1 base and J 9 bases; nucleotides not matched to a gene: 10. The CDR3 consists of 17 residues. The DNA of the CDR3 is TGCGCCAGCAGCCAAGCCCTAGCGGGAGGGCCTGTGGGTGAGCAGTTCTTC. Its translation: CASSQALAGGPVGEQFF.

The V and J genes are TRBV19 and TRBJ1-6; D unresolved. V lost 0 bases and J 8 bases, leaving 11 bases between the germline ends. Looked up from germline, CDR1 is LNHDA and CDR2 is SQIVND (reference sequence). This CDR3 is 15 amino acids long. The CDR3 spells CASSIDARRHSPLHF. CDR3 DNA sequence: TGTGCCAGTAGTATAGATGCACGGCGACATTCACCCCTCCACTTT.